The rows below give T cell receptor beta chains drawn from one sample of a study of blood T cell repertoires in COVID-19. TCRdb keeps only in-frame clones here, not all; method: immunoSEQ multiplex PCR. Among 300,000 to 450,000 clones, 80% to 90% were seen once, and the ten largest hold approximately 1.8%. Sequenced material: PBMCs or T cells enriched from blood (not recorded which). These TCRs come from a middle-aged man in a cohort exposed to, infected with or recovered from COVID-19 (not recorded which). Both conserved end residues are part of each CDR3. Each record gives: D gene, V gene, clone size, J gene, CDR3 DNA, CDR3 protein. D genes are given only for firm matches. Only some rows state a clone size, as once, few, many or a class for expanded clones.

>.|TRBV6-5|.|TRBJ2-3
TGTGCCAGCAGAACAGGGAAAACTAGCACAGATACGCAGTATTTT
CASRTGKTSTDTQYF
>TRBD1|TRBV5-1|few|TRBJ1-2
TGCGCCAGCAGCAAAGGACAGGGTAGTTTGTATGGCTACACCTTC
CASSKGQGSLYGYTF
>.|TRBV30|.|TRBJ2-2
TGTGCCTGGAGCCCCTCGGTCGATTGGGGCGCGGCCGGGGAGCTGTTTTTT
CAWSPSVDWGAAGELFF
>TRBD2|TRBV7-9|.|TRBJ2-7
TGTGCCAGCAGCCTGGGCCAGAGCGGGAGGCCGCCCTCCGACGAGCAGTACTTC
CASSLGQSGRPPSDEQYF
>.|TRBV4-2|.|TRBJ1-3
TGTGCCAGCAGCCAAGATCTGGGGGGGAGGGACACCATATATTTT
CASSQDLGGRDTIYF
>.|TRBV5-4|.|TRBJ1-1
TGTGCCAGCAGAAGTCGGGAGAACACTGAAGCTTTCTTT
CASRSRENTEAFF
>TRBD2|TRBV9|.|TRBJ2-7
TGTGCCAGCAGCGTCAGCGGGAGTGACTACGAGCAGTACTTC
CASSVSGSDYEQYF
>TRBD1|TRBV30|.|TRBJ2-1
TGTGCCTGGAGCTCGCCTGGGACAGGGTACTCCAATGAGCAGTTCTTC
CAWSSPGTGYSNEQFF
>TRBD2|TRBV5-1|.|TRBJ2-1
TGCGCCAGCAGCTCCCGGACTAGCGGGAGCGATGAGCAGTTCTTC
CASSSRTSGSDEQFF
>.|TRBV7-8|.|TRBJ2-5
TGTGCCAGCAGCTTAGGGACTAACAGGGAGACCCAGTACTTC
CASSLGTNRETQYF
>TRBD2|TRBV29-1|once|TRBJ2-1
TGCAGCGCTCAACCTCCAGGGCTAGCGGTTTCGGAGCAGTTCTTC
CSAQPPGLAVSEQFF
>TRBD2|TRBV28|.|TRBJ2-3
TGTGCCAGCAAAAAATATGGGGGGTCGGCGGGAGTTGTAGATACGCAGTATTTT
CASKKYGGSAGVVDTQYF
>.|TRBV20-1|.|TRBJ1-3
TGCAGTGCTAGAGATCGGAACACCATATATTTT
CSARDRNTIYF